What follows is one T cell receptor (beta chain) and its context. This record belongs to a study of blood T cell repertoires in COVID-19. For the study at large: Samples of COVID-19 (acute and convalescent) were obtained from the United States, Italy and Spain.

The assay was immunoSEQ multiplex PCR, and TCRdb's table has in-frame clones only and misses some. Of about 25,000 clones detected, roughly 85% appear once; the ten largest clones hold 8.8%. V lost 3 bases and J 3 bases, leaving 12 bases between the germline ends. The germline CDR1 and CDR2 sequences are MDHEN and SYDVKM. CDR3 size: 14 residues. V and J are TRBV28 and TRBJ2-7; D may be TRBD2 (5 bases). The sequencing input was peripheral blood. This TCR derives from a human donor with active COVID-19. The donor label of this sample is uncertain. CDR3 sequence reads: CASSFNTRGYEQYF. The CDR3, as DNA: TGTGCCAGCAGTTTTAATACCCGGGGCTACGAGCAGTACTTC.